This is a list of T cell receptor beta chains from one sample in a study of blood T cell repertoires in COVID-19. Libraries were prepared by immunoSEQ multiplex PCR; TCRdb keeps only in-frame clonotypes and omits some of them. The table records 130,000 or so clones, approximately 86% of them present only once. The sample taken for sequencing was peripheral blood. The receptors here all came from a woman aged 60-70 years with acute or convalescent COVID-19. Each CDR3 is given without its conserved first and last residue. D genes are given only for firm matches.

V gene,D gene,CDR3 protein
TRBV19,TRBD2,ASSHRLAGVNTGELF
TRBV18,-,ASSLRDTGFTDTQY
TRBV5-1,TRBD1,ASSQTTGAEKLF
TRBV20-1,-,SAGTENIQY
TRBV28,-,ASSLSQGRSQPQH
TRBV21-1,-,ASSNRQGAYNEQF
TRBV4-1,-,ASSQDTGNNQPQH
TRBV5-4,TRBD1,ASTPGGVDTQY
TRBV19,TRBD1,ASSIPDRVTEAF
TRBV6-5,-,ASTLGGVTEAF
TRBV29-1,-,SVDPAGTGELF
TRBV6-5,-,ASSRPPRGTGELF
TRBV4-3,-,ASSQDLSFGDTSYEQY
TRBV7-2,-,ASSFGAGAGNTIY
TRBV6-5,-,ASSYRPHQEAEAF
TRBV3-1/TRBV3-2,-,ASSQAGQDTSYNEQF
TRBV3-1/TRBV3-2,-,ASSQGRATEAF
TRBV5-1,-,ASSLVENSPLH
TRBV28,-,ASSSTPNQPQH
TRBV5-1,-,ASSFGGSGANVLT
TRBV19,TRBD2,ASSVGLANYNEQF
TRBV29-1,TRBD2,SAGGLAASYNEQF
TRBV3-1/TRBV3-2,-,ASSQDPVNYGYT
TRBV10-3,-,AIRGLVNSPLH
TRBV5-4,TRBD1,ASSRPTGGGNTIY
TRBV6-5,-,ASSYLNEGSEKLF
TRBV6-1,-,ASSALTGLRNQPQH
TRBV28,-,ASSSGQLVGGYT
TRBV19,-,ASSQGNTDTQY
TRBV10-3,-,AITNTGSDTIY
TRBV27,-,ASSQRAGVSNEKLF
TRBV5-6,-,ASSAGTFNEKLF
TRBV30,-,AWSTSNRGYT
TRBV27,TRBD1,ASTTGGRNEQF
TRBV7-2,TRBD1,ASSLVGTGFSSYNEQF
TRBV28,TRBD1,ASMVQGDEQY
TRBV18,-,ASSPGSYYEQY
TRBV13,-,ASSLEPRNSPLH
TRBV21-1,-,ASSMLRDNSYNEQF
TRBV6-2/TRBV6-3,-,ASSYDGRITRQF
TRBV11-2,TRBD1,ASSAGQGVTNYGYT
TRBV7-2,TRBD2,ASSVLGLAGYNEQF
TRBV15,-,ATSLAAGLIYEQY
TRBV6-2/TRBV6-3,-,ASSSSSRRGGYT
TRBV3-1/TRBV3-2,TRBD2,ASSQELAGPLAKNIQY
TRBV5-6,-,ASSLAPKSGNTIY
TRBV28,TRBD1,ASSTGGTNTEAF